The entry that follows covers one T cell receptor (beta chain) sequence. The data are from a study of OX40 agonist ivuxolimab in advanced cancers. Using immunoSEQ multiplex PCR, the repertoire was profiled, and TCRdb retains in-frame clones only, with some absent. The repertoire holds over 65,000 clones, under 90% seen once, with roughly 0.5% in the top ten. V shed 0 bases, J shed 6 bases, and the junction held 3 bases outside the gene matches. The CDR3 is made up of 15 amino acids. Germline-derived CDR1 and CDR2 are KGHSH and LQKENI. Sequenced material: CD4+ or CD8+ T cells sorted from blood, taken in a trial of the OX40 agonist ivuxolimab. This chain joins TRBV18 and TRBJ2-2, with 8 nucleotides matching TRBD2. This TCR derives from an adult with an advanced solid tumor such as melanoma, head and neck, liver or kidney cancer. Here the CDR3 reads CASSPPIGGAGELFF. The CDR3, as DNA: TGTGCCAGCTCACCACCGATCGGGGGGGCCGGGGAGCTGTTTTTT.